Presented here are 15 T cell receptor beta chains from one specimen sequenced in a study of shared clonotypes between healthy human individuals (dated by TCRdb to about 2020). The receptor library was made with the immunoSEQ multiplex PCR assay. The clones in this table, taken by TCRdb from immuneACCESS, are in-frame only. Not every clone is retained; where verified, under half of the shortfall comes from an unresolved V gene, and the cause of the rest is unknown. The sample table records about 2.4 million clones; approximately 93% of these occur just once. The ten biggest clones cover approximately 0.35% of the sample. The sequenced material came from naive CD4+ T cells from PBMCs. Interpreted using the paper, the cell subset or site label stands for: CD45RA+ positively selected. The receptors shown here come from a man aged 18 to 30 in good health. Some clones in this sample may be carry-over from other donors' samples.

The gene calls are TRBV11-3 and TRBJ2-1; maybe TRBD2 (6 bases). V lost 8 bases, J lost 2 bases, and 10 bases lay in between. Per germline, CDR1 SGHNT and CDR2 YENEEA. The CDR3 is 13 residues long. The CDR3 region has the DNA TGTGCCAGCGGCGGCGGGGCCTACAATGAGCAGTTCTTC. Amino acids: CASGGGAYNEQFF.

The rearrangement links TRBV30 to TRBJ1-5; perhaps TRBD1 as D (5 bases). In germline, CDR1 is GTSNPN, CDR2 SVGIG (reference sequence). The V gene lost 3 bases and the J gene lost 9 bases, with 15 bases spanning the gap. The CDR3 length is 13 residues. CDR3 in DNA: TGTGCCTGGAGCCAGGGAGATCTAAGGCCCCAGCATTTT. Residues: CAWSQGDLRPQHF.

This chain uses TRBV6-4 with TRBJ1-5; possibly TRBD1 for D (5 bases). The CDR3 totals 14 residues. V lost 2 bases and J lost 4, with 9 bases in between. Germline CDR1 reads MRHNA; CDR2 reads SNTAGT. The DNA of the CDR3 is TGTGCCAGCAGTGACGGGGGGGGAAATCAGCCCCAGCATTTT. The encoded protein is CASSDGGGNQPQHF.

Remarks on this clone: The sample carries other DNA sequences with the same CDR3. V is TRBV28 and J is TRBJ1-3, with TRBD1 matching 9 bases. This CDR3 spans 15 amino acids. The V gene's germline CDR1 is MDHEN and CDR2 SYDVKM. V was clipped by 4 bases and J by 4 bases; unmatched bases: 5. CDR3 protein: CASSSQGASGNTIYF. The CDR3 coding sequence is TGTGCCAGCAGTTCACAGGGGGCTTCCGGAAACACCATATATTTT.

About this clone: This CDR3 is also generated by other DNA sequences in the sample. J is TRBJ2-3 and V is TRBV5-1; D might be TRBD2 (5 bases). The CDR3 totals 15 residues. Germline assignment: CDR1 SGHRS and CDR2 YFSETQ. V lost 0 bases and J lost 2, with 10 bases in between. The CDR3 region is CASSLGTLSTDTQYF. The CDR3 DNA is TGCGCCAGCAGCTTGGGGACTTTATCCACAGATACGCAGTATTTT.

The V gene is TRBV9, the J gene TRBJ2-2; 12 positions match TRBD2. Germline V gene sequence: CDR1 SGDLS, CDR2 YYNGEE. V shed 4 bases and J 6 bases; nucleotides not matched to a gene: 7. The CDR3 runs 16 residues. The CDR3 region has the DNA TGTGCCAGCAGCCCAAGACTAGCGGGAGTTGCCGGGGAGCTGTTTTTT. Protein sequence: CASSPRLAGVAGELFF.

The chain carries TRBV7-3 and TRBJ1-1; D is unresolved. The CDR3 covers 13 residues. V gave up 5 bases and J gave up 1 base, with 8 bases separating them. Germline CDR1 reads SGHTA; CDR2 reads FQGTGA. For the CDR3, the DNA is TGTGCCAGCAGCATTGCCCCGAACACTGAAGCTTTCTTT. Protein sequence: CASSIAPNTEAFF.

This clone has only one observation. CDR3 nucleotides: TGTGCCAGCTCACCACCAGGGGGGAAGGACACCGGGGAGCTGTTTTTT. This gives the protein CASSPPGGKDTGELFF. V usage is TRBV18 and J usage is TRBJ2-2; D may be TRBD1 or TRBD2 (6 bases each). CDR3 length equals 16 residues. V lost 0 bases, J lost 3 bases, and 11 bases lay in between. Germline lookup yields CDR1 KGHSH and CDR2 LQKENI.

The genes are TRBV30 and TRBJ2-1; TRBD2 might be the D (5 bases). Per germline, CDR1 GTSNPN and CDR2 SVGIG (reference sequence). V dropped 3 bases and J dropped 5 bases, with 8 bases sitting between them. This CDR3 is built from 12 residues. The CDR3 reads CAWRALDNEQFF. The CDR3 nucleotides read TGTGCCTGGAGAGCACTAGACAATGAGCAGTTCTTC.

The rearrangement joins TRBV5-4 to TRBJ2-3, with 11 bases aligning to TRBD2. CDR1 is SGHNT, CDR2 YYREEE, per germline (reference sequence). The CDR3 spans 16 residues. V dropped 4 bases and J dropped 2; count of bases not matched to a gene: 6. CDR3 sequence: CASSVGTSGYTDTQYF. The CDR3, as DNA: TGTGCCAGCAGCGTGGGGACTAGCGGATACACAGATACGCAGTATTTT.

This clone has just one count. The chain recombines TRBV14 with TRBJ2-2, with 13 bases lining up with TRBD2. The junction had 5 bases not matched to a gene; V was cut back by 3 bases and J by 1 base. This CDR3 has 18 residues. The germline V gene has CDR1 SGHDN and CDR2 FVKESK. CDR3 in DNA: TGTGCCAGCAGCCACGGACTAGCGGGAGTGATGAACACCGGGGAGCTGTTTTTT. Protein: CASSHGLAGVMNTGELFF.

The rearrangement joins TRBV9 to TRBJ2-1; 7 nucleotides align to TRBD2. Germline CDR1 is SGDLS and CDR2 is YYNGEE. V trimming: 3 bases; J trimming: 5 bases; junction bases outside the gene matches: 2. The CDR3 totals 13 residues. CDR3 region: CASSAAGDNEQFF. The DNA of the CDR3 is TGTGCCAGCAGCGCGGCGGGGGACAATGAGCAGTTCTTC. The whole variable domain, filled in from reference TRBV9 and TRBJ2-1, reads DSGVTQTPKHLITATGQRVTLRCSPRSGDLSVYWYQQSLDQGLQFLIQYYNGEERAKGNILERFSAQQFPDLHSELNLSSLELGDSALYFCASSAAGDNEQFFGPGTRLTVL.

The chain carries TRBV13 and TRBJ2-2; unclear D gene. Germline CDR1 PRHDT, CDR2 FYEKMQ (reference sequence). The CDR3 covers 14 residues. Trimming cost V 7 bases and J 4 bases, with 13 bases left between them. The DNA for the CDR3 is TGTGCCAGCATTAGGAGCCAACGCACCGGGGAGCTGTTTTTT. Its translation: CASIRSQRTGELFF.

This sequence joins TRBV10-3 and TRBJ2-2; perhaps TRBD1 as D (6 bases). Germline V gives CDR1 ENHRY, CDR2 SYGVKD. V was shortened by 5 bases and J by 2 bases, with 9 bases between the two germline ends. The CDR3 spans 14 residues. In DNA, the CDR3 is TGTGCCATCAGTCGACAGGAAAACACCGGGGAGCTGTTTTTT. Its protein product is CAISRQENTGELFF.

The chain joins TRBV21-1 to TRBJ2-7; TRBD1, the table's D call, lacks a check against the DNA. TRBV21-1 is described as a pseudogene. CDR3 size: 13 residues. The CDR3 loop is CADPRGWSYEQYF. The CDR3, as DNA: TGTGCCGATCCGAGGGGGTGGTCCTACGAGCAGTACTTC.